These 16 T cell receptor beta chains came from one sample sequenced in a study of human thymus T cells (TCRdb year 2020). The library came from the immunoSEQ multiplex PCR assay. What TCRdb holds here is the immuneACCESS table cut down to in-frame rearrangements. Part of the clones is not present; checked against another copy, under half of the missing clones reflect an unresolved V gene, and the others are unexplained. In this sample the table shows some 44,000 clones, approximately 95% of which occur a single time. The top ten clonotypes cover approximately 0.18% of the sample. Sequencing was performed on blood. Receptors originate from a girl under three years old with a congenital heart defect but otherwise immunologically healthy.

The genes are TRBV2 and TRBJ1-5; 9 positions agree with TRBD1. Unmatched junction bases numbered 3, after V lost 6 bases and J lost 0 bases. This CDR3 spans 15 amino acids. Germline V gives CDR1 SNHLY, CDR2 FYNNEI. The CDR3 sequence is CASRGQGLSNQPQHF. The CDR3 DNA is TGTGCCAGCAGAGGACAGGGGCTTAGCAATCAGCCCCAGCATTTT.

The chain uses TRBV28 and TRBJ2-1, with TRBD2 identical over 8 bases. J gave up 6 bases and V 6 bases, and 13 bases lay outside the gene matches. CDR1 is MDHEN and CDR2 is SYDVKM in the germline V gene. The CDR3 is made up of 16 amino acids. Here the CDR3 DNA reads TGTGCCAGCAGCCTATCCCCTAGCGGGTTGAGCAATGAGCAGTTCTTC. Translation: CASSLSPSGLSNEQFF.

The chain combines TRBV18 with TRBJ2-1; D is perhaps TRBD1 (6 bases). Trimming removed 3 bases at V and 2 bases at J, with 11 bases between. The CDR3 has 15 amino acids. Germline-derived CDR1 and CDR2 are KGHSH and LQKENI. Written as DNA, the CDR3 is TGTGCCAGCTCACCTTCGGGACATACCTACAATGAGCAGTTCTTC. It specifies CASSPSGHTYNEQFF.

The genes are TRBV7-9 and TRBJ1-1; D ambiguous. The CDR3 spans 11 residues. Trimming took 1 base from V and 11 from J, leaving 8 bases between them. The germline gives CDR1 SEHNR, CDR2 FQNEAQ (reference sequence). The CDR3 sequence is CASSLDRLAFF. The CDR3 coding sequence is TGTGCCAGCAGCTTAGACAGACTGGCTTTCTTT.

The CDR3 protein is CASSIVNGRGEAFF. As DNA, the CDR3 is TGTGCCAGTAGTATCGTGAACGGGAGAGGAGAAGCTTTCTTT. The V gene is TRBV19, the J gene TRBJ1-1; D not certain. The V gene's germline CDR1 is LNHDA and CDR2 SQIVND (reference sequence). V shed 3 bases and J shed 8 bases, with 16 bases lying between them. CDR3 length equals 14 residues.

Written as DNA, the CDR3 is TGTGCCAGCAGCCCGGATTTGGGGATCCCCAGCTCCTACGAGCAGTACTTC. Translating it yields CASSPDLGIPSSYEQYF. The V gene is TRBV7-9, the J gene TRBJ2-7; no definite D call. Trimming cost V 5 bases and J 0 bases, with 20 bases left between them. CDR1 is SEHNR, CDR2 FQNEAQ, per germline (reference sequence). This CDR3 contains 17 residues.

The chain joins TRBV5-1 to TRBJ2-3, with 12 bases matching TRBD1. The CDR3 covers 16 residues. Germline CDR1 reads SGHRS; CDR2 reads YFSETQ. J was trimmed by 5 bases and V by 4 bases; bases with no gene match: 8. The CDR3 sequence is CASSPGQGARGDTQYF. The DNA of the CDR3 is TGCGCCAGCAGCCCGGGACAGGGGGCGCGTGGAGATACGCAGTATTTT. The full variable domain, its missing parts supplied by reference TRBV5-1 and TRBJ2-3, is KAGVTQTPRYLIKTRGQQVTLSCSPISGHRSVSWYQQTPGQGLQFLFEYFSETQRNKGNFPGRFSGRQFSNSRSEMNVSTLELGDSALYLCASSPGQGARGDTQYFGPGTRLTVL.

J is TRBJ1-2 and V is TRBV7-9; 8 bases are shared with TRBD1. This CDR3 comprises 13 residues. Germline-derived CDR1 and CDR2 are SEHNR and FQNEAQ (reference sequence). J was trimmed by 6 bases and V by 4 bases; bases with no gene match: 4. Here the CDR3 reads CASSSQGGDGYTF. The CDR3 bases are TGTGCCAGCAGCTCACAGGGGGGAGATGGCTACACCTTC.

This sequence joins TRBV27 and TRBJ2-7; D remains ambiguous. This CDR3 has 16 amino acids. V lost 1 base, J lost 2 bases, and 15 bases lay in between. Germline lookup yields CDR1 MNHEY and CDR2 SMNVEV (reference sequence). This chain's CDR3 is CASSLLGSKPPYEQYF. Written as DNA, the CDR3 is TGTGCCAGCAGTTTATTGGGCAGCAAGCCCCCCTACGAGCAGTACTTC.

The genes are TRBV18 and TRBJ2-7; no clear D. The CDR3 consists of 14 residues. V lost 5 bases to trimming and J lost 0 bases, with 11 bases between them. Germline V gene data show CDR1 as KGHSH and CDR2 as LQKENI. In DNA form, the CDR3 reads TGTGCCAGCTCAGACGACCGTTCCTCCTACGAGCAGTACTTC. Its translation is CASSDDRSSYEQYF.

This clone was counted once. This chain uses TRBV7-9 with TRBJ2-5, with D possibly being TRBD1 (6 bases). Trimming stripped 2 bases from V and 5 bases from J, with 12 bases between. The CDR3 is 14 amino acids. The germline gives CDR1 SEHNR, CDR2 FQNEAQ (reference sequence). Written as DNA, the CDR3 is TGTGCCAGCAGCTTAATACAGGGCGTCGAGACCCAGTACTTC. It encodes CASSLIQGVETQYF. Full variable domain (remainder filled in from reference TRBV7-9 and TRBJ2-5): DTGVSQNPRHKITKRGQNVTFRCDPISEHNRLYWYRQTLGQGPEFLTYFQNEAQLEKSRLLSDRFSAERPKGSFSTLEIQRTEQGDSAMYLCASSLIQGVETQYFGPGTRLLVL.

In this sample, this clone turned up once. The chain employs TRBV7-9 and TRBJ2-7; possible D gene TRBD1, 6 bases. V lost 2 bases, J lost 5 bases, and 7 bases lay in between. The CDR3 is made up of 12 amino acids. Germline loops: CDR1 SEHNR, CDR2 FQNEAQ (reference sequence). For the CDR3, the DNA is TGTGCCAGCAGCTTACAGGGGCACGAGCAGTACTTC. Translating it yields CASSLQGHEQYF.

V usage is TRBV6-1 and J usage is TRBJ1-1, with 9 bases fitting TRBD1. Germline V gives CDR1 MNHNS, CDR2 SASEGT. CDR3 length equals 14 residues. Trimming removed 6 bases from V and 5 bases from J; junction bases left unmatched: 7. The DNA of the CDR3 is TGTGCCAGCAGGGCCCGGGACAGGGTGACTGAAGCTTTCTTT. Protein product: CASRARDRVTEAFF.

The chain employs TRBV7-6 and TRBJ1-3; TRBD1 matches 8 bases. Germline CDR1 reads SGHVS; CDR2 reads FNYEAQ. The CDR3 is 15 amino acids. The V gene end was trimmed by 10 bases and the J gene end by 1 base; junction bases not matched to a gene: 9. The CDR3 region has the DNA TGTGCCACCGGGACCCGGACAGGGTCTGGAAACACCATATATTTT. It encodes CATGTRTGSGNTIYF.

The J gene is TRBJ2-2, the V gene TRBV2, with a possible D match to TRBD2 (7 bases). This CDR3 region has 13 residues. Germline assignment: CDR1 SNHLY and CDR2 FYNNEI. Between the trimmed V and J ends, which lost 6 bases and 6 bases, there was a span of 11 bases. The CDR3 coding sequence is TGTGCCAGCAGCACAGGGAGGGCCGGGGAGCTGTTTTTT. Translation: CASSTGRAGELFF.

The chain couples TRBV5-1 to TRBJ2-3; 8 nucleotides match TRBD1. The CDR3 has 14 amino acids. CDR1 and CDR2 from the germline V gene are SGHRS and YFSETQ. With 0 bases clipped from V and 4 bases from J, the junction kept 1 base outside the gene matches. The CDR3 protein is CASSLAGGADTQYF. The CDR3 DNA sequence: TGCGCCAGCAGCTTGGCAGGGGGCGCAGATACGCAGTATTTT.